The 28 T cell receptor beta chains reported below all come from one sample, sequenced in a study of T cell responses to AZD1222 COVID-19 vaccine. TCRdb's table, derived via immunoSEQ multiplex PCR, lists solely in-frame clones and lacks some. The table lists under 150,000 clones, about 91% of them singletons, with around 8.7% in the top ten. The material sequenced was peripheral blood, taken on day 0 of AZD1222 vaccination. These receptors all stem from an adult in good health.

The CDR3 here is CASSLVGSGNTIYF. For the CDR3, the DNA is TGTGCCAGCAGCTTAGTAGGGTCCGGAAACACCATATATTTT. The rearrangement links TRBV11-2 to TRBJ1-3; the D is unclear. Germline-derived CDR1 and CDR2 are SGHAT and FQNNGV. CDR3 size: 14 residues. The V and J ends lost 1 base and 4 bases respectively, with 8 bases between them.

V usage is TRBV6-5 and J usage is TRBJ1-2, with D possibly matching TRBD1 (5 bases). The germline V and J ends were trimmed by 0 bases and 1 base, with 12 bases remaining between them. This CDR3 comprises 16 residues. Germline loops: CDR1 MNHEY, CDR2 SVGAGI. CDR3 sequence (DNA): TGTGCCAGCAGTTACTCGAGAGGGGCCGGTAACTATGGCTACACCTTC. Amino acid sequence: CASSYSRGAGNYGYTF.

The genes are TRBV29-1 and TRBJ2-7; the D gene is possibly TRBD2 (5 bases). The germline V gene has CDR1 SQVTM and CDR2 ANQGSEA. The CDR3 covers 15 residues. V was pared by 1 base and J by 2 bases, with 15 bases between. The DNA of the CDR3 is TGCAGCGTTGAAGGGGAGCGGTTCCGACCCTACGAGCAGTACTTC. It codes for CSVEGERFRPYEQYF.

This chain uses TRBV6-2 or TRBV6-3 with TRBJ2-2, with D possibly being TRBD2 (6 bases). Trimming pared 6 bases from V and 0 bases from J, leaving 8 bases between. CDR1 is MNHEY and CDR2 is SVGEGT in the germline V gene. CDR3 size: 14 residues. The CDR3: CASSWRANTGELFF. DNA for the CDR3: TGTGCCAGCAGCTGGAGGGCGAACACCGGGGAGCTGTTTTTT.

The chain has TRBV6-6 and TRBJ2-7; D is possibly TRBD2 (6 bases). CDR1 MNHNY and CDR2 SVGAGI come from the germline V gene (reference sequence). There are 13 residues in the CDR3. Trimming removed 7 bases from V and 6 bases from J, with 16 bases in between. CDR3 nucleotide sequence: TGTGCCAGCACCGAACGCCAGGGACTCGAGCAGTACTTC. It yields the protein CASTERQGLEQYF.

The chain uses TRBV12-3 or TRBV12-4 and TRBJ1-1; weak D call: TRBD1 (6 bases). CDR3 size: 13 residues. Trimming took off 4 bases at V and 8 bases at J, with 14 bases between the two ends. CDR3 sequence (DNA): TGTGCCAGCAGTTCACTACAGGGTAGGGAAGCTTTCTTT. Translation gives CASSSLQGREAFF.

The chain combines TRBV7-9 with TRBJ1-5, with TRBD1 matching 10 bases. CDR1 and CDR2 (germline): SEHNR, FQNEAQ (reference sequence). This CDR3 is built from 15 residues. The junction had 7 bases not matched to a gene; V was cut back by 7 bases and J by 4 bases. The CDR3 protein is CASTKEGQGNQPQHF. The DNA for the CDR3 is TGTGCCAGCACTAAGGAGGGACAGGGGAATCAGCCCCAGCATTTT.

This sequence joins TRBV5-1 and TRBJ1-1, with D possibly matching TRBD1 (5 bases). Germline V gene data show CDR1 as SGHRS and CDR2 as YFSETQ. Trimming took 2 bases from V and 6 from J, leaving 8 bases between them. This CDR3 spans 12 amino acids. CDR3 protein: CASSFPGPEAFF. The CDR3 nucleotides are TGCGCCAGCAGCTTTCCGGGACCTGAAGCTTTCTTT.

CDR3 region: CASSFGQDNYGYTF. The CDR3 nucleotides read TGCGCCAGCAGCTTTGGACAGGATAACTATGGCTACACCTTC. The chain is built from TRBV5-1 and TRBJ1-2; 7 bases are a match to TRBD1. There are 14 residues in the CDR3. CDR1 is SGHRS and CDR2 is YFSETQ in the germline V gene. V shed 2 bases, J shed 1 base, and the junction held 2 bases outside the gene matches.

The CDR3 spells CASSPRQGPYEQYF. The CDR3 DNA is TGTGCCAGCAGCCCCCGGCAGGGTCCCTACGAGCAGTACTTC. This chain joins TRBV5-4 and TRBJ2-7; possible D gene TRBD1, 5 bases. Deletions cut 4 bases from V and 2 bases from J, with 13 bases between. The CDR3 has 14 residues. The V gene's germline CDR1 is SGHNT and CDR2 YYREEE (reference sequence).

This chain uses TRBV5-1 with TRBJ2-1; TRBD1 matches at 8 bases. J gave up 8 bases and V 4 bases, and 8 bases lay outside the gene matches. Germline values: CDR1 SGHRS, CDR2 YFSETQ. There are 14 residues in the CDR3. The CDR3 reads CASSTSQGVDEQFF. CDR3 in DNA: TGCGCCAGCAGCACATCACAGGGGGTGGATGAGCAGTTCTTC.

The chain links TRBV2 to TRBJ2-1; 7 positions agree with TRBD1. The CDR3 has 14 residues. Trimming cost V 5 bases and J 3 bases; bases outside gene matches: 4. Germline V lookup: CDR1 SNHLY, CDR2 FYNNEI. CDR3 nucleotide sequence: TGTGCCAGCAGTTTACAGGGGAACTACAATGAGCAGTTCTTC. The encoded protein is CASSLQGNYNEQFF.

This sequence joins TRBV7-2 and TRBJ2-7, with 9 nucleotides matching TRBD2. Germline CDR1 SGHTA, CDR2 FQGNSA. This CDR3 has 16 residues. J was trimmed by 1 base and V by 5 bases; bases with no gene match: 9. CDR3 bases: TGTGCCAGCAGCCTACGGACTAGCGCCAGTTCCTACGAGCAGTACTTC. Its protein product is CASSLRTSASSYEQYF.

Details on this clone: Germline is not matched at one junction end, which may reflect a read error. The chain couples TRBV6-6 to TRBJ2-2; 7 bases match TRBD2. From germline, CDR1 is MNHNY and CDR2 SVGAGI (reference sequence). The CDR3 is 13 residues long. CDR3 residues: CGIGGSNTGELFF. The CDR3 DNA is TGCGGGATCGGGGGGTCGAACACCGGGGAGCTGTTTTTT.

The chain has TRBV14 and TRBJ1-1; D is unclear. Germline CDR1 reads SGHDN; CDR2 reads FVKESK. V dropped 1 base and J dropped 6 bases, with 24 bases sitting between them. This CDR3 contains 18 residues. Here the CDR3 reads CASSQVAGWEVSYAEAFF. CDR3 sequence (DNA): TGTGCCAGCAGCCAAGTGGCAGGTTGGGAGGTGAGTTACGCTGAAGCTTTCTTT.

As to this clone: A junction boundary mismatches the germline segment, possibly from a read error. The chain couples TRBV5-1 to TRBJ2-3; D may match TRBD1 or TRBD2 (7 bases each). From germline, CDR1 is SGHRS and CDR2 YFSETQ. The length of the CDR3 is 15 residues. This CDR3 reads CARSSGGGWTDTQYF. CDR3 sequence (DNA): TGCGCCCGCAGCTCAGGGGGGGGCTGGACAGATACGCAGTATTTT.

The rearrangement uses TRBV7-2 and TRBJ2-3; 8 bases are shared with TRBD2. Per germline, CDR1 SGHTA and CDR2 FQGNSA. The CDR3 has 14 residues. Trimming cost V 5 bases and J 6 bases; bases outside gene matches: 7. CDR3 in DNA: TGTGCCAGCAGCCCTGGACTAGCAAGGGATACGCAGTATTTT. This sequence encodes CASSPGLARDTQYF.

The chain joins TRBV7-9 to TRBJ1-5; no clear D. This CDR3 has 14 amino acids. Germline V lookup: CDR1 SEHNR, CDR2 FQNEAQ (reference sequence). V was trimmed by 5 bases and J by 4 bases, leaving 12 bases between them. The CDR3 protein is CASSALDYNQPQHF. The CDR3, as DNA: TGTGCCAGCAGCGCCTTGGACTATAATCAGCCCCAGCATTTT.

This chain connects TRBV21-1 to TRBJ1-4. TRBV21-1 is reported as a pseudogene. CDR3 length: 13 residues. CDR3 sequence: CASSNGSNEKLFF. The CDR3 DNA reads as TGTGCCAGCAGCAACGGATCTAATGAAAAACTGTTTTTT.

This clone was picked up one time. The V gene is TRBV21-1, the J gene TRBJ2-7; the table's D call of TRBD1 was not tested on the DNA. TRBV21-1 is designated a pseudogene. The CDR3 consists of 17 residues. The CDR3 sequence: CASSALPRGTGLHEQYF. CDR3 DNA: TGTGCCAGCAGCGCTCTCCCCCGGGGGACAGGGCTACACGAGCAGTACTTC.

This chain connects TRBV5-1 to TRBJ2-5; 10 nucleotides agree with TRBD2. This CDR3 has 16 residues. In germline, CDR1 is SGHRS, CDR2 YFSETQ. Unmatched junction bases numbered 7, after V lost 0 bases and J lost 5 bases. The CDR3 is CASSLAGLAGVETQYF. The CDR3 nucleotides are TGCGCCAGCAGCTTGGCCGGGCTAGCGGGAGTTGAGACCCAGTACTTC. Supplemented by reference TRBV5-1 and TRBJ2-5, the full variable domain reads KAGVTQTPRYLIKTRGQQVTLSCSPISGHRSVSWYQQTPGQGLQFLFEYFSETQRNKGNFPGRFSGRQFSNSRSEMNVSTLELGDSALYLCASSLAGLAGVETQYFGPGTRLLVL.

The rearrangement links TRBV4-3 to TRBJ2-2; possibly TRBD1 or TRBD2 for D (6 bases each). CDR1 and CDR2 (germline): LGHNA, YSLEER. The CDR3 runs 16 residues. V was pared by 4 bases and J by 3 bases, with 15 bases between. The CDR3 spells CASSPGAQLDTGELFF. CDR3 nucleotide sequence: TGCGCCAGCAGCCCGGGGGCGCAACTGGACACCGGGGAGCTGTTTTTT.

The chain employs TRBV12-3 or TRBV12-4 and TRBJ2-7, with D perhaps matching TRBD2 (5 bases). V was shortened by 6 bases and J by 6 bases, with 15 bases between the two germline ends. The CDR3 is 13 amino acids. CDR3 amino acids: CASSPEGVGEQYF. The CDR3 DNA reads TGTGCCAGCAGCCCTGAGGGAGTAGGCGAGCAGTACTTC.

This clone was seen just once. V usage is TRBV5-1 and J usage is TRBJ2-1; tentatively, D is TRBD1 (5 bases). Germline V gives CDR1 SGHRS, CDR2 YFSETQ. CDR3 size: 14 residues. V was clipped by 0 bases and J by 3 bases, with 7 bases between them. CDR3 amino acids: CASSLGQNYNEQFF. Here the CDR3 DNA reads TGCGCCAGCAGCTTGGGACAGAACTACAATGAGCAGTTCTTC. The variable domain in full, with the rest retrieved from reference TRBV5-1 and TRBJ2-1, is KAGVTQTPRYLIKTRGQQVTLSCSPISGHRSVSWYQQTPGQGLQFLFEYFSETQRNKGNFPGRFSGRQFSNSRSEMNVSTLELGDSALYLCASSLGQNYNEQFFGPGTRLTVL.

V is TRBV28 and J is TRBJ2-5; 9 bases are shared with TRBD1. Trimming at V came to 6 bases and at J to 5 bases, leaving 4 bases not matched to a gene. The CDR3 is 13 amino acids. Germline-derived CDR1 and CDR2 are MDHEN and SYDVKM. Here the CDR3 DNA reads TGTGCCAGCAGCCGACAGGGGGGGGAGACCCAGTACTTC. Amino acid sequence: CASSRQGGETQYF. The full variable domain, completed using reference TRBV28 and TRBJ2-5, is DVKVTQSSRYLVKRTGEKVFLECVQDMDHENMFWYRQDPGLGLRLIYFSYDVKMKEKGDIPEGYSVSREKKERFSLILESASTNQTSMYLCASSRQGGETQYFGPGTRLLVL.

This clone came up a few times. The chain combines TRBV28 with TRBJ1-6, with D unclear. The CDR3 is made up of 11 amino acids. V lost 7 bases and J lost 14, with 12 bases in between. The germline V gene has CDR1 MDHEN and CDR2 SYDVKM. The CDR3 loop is CASKTAGSLHF. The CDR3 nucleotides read TGTGCCAGCAAGACTGCCGGCTCCCTCCACTTT. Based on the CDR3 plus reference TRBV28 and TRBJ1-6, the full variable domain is DVKVTQSSRYLVKRTGEKVFLECVQDMDHENMFWYRQDPGLGLRLIYFSYDVKMKEKGDIPEGYSVSREKKERFSLILESASTNQTSMYLCASKTAGSLHFGNGTRLTVT.

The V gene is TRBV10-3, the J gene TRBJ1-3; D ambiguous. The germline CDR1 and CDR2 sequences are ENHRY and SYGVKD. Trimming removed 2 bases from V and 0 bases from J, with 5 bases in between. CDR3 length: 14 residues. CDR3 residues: CAISEGLSGNTIYF. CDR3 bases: TGTGCCATCAGTGAGGGTCTCTCTGGAAACACCATATATTTT.

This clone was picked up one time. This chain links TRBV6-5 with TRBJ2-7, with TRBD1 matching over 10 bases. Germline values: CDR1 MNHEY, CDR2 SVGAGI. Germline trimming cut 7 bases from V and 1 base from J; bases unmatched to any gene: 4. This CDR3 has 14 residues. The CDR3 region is CASIRDRGSYEQYF. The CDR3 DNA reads TGTGCCAGCATCCGGGACAGGGGATCCTACGAGCAGTACTTC.